The subject of this entry is one T cell receptor (beta chain). Antigen: not known. The survey-level immunoSEQ assay was used. Here immunoSEQ multiplex PCR was the method, and the copy in TCRdb shows in-frame clones only, minus some. The data show around 21,000 clones, 60% to 80% seen once. This record comes from a study of STAT5B mutations in CD4+ large granular lymphocyte leukemia. Study at large: Healthy donors showed HLA-associated enrichment of the CDR3 'QG' motif. Study-level findings and limits: Data were not HLA-matched across samples.

The CDR3 spans 14 residues. Germline V gene sequence: CDR1 SGHKS, CDR2 YYEKEE (reference sequence). Trimming removed 3 bases from V and 5 bases from J, with 11 bases in between. The sequencing input was CD4+ T cells from blood buffy coats. The TCR was taken from a human donor in good health. The chain employs TRBV5-5 and TRBJ2-2; D tentatively fits TRBD1 or TRBD2 (5 bases each). CDR3 DNA: TGTGCCAGCAGCTCGGGACCGGGGACCGGGGAGCTGTTTTTT. Its translation is CASSSGPGTGELFF.